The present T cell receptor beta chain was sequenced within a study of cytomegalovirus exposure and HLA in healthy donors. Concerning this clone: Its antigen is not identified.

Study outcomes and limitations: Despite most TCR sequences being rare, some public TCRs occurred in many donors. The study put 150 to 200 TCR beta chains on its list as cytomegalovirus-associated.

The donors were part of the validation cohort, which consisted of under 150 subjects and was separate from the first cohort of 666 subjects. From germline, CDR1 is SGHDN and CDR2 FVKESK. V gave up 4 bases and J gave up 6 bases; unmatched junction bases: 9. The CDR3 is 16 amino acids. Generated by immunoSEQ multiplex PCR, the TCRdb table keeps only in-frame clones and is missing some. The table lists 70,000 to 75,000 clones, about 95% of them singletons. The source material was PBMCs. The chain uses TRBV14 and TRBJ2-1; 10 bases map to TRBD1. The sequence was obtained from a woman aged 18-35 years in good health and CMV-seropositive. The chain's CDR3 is CASSPQGTGAVNEQFF. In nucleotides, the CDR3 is TGTGCCAGCAGCCCTCAGGGGACAGGGGCGGTCAATGAGCAGTTCTTC.